A selection of T cell receptor beta chains follows, all from one sample in a study of blood T cell repertoires in COVID-19. Generated by immunoSEQ multiplex PCR, the TCRdb table keeps only in-frame clones and is missing some. The table has more than 95,000 clones, around 86% seen once. The sample comprised peripheral blood. Every receptor here comes from a man in his fifties or sixties with acute or convalescent COVID-19. The CDR3 runs from the conserved cysteine through the conserved F or W. Fields, in order: clone size, D gene, J gene, V gene, CDR3 protein, CDR3 DNA. A D gene is named only where the DNA matches it firmly. Some rows mark clone size as missing; the rest say once, few, many or name a class of expanded clone.

>-|-|TRBJ2-1|TRBV24-1
CATRASLPGNEQFF
TGTGCCACCAGAGCTAGCCTGCCGGGCAATGAGCAGTTCTTC
>-|-|TRBJ2-1|TRBV13
CASSLVGLTSSYNEQFF
TGTGCCAGCAGCTTAGTGGGTTTGACAAGCTCCTACAATGAGCAGTTCTTC
>-|-|TRBJ2-3|TRBV21-1
CASSNGQGADTQYF
TGTGCCAGCAGCAATGGACAGGGGGCAGATACGCAGTATTTT
>-|-|TRBJ2-7|TRBV28
CASSLGGSYEQYF
TGTGCCAGCAGTTTGGGGGGCTCCTACGAGCAGTACTTC
>-|TRBD2|TRBJ2-7|TRBV4-1
CASSLPAGGPVEQYF
TGCGCCAGCAGTCTCCCCGCGGGAGGGCCGGTCGAGCAGTACTTC
>-|-|TRBJ1-3|TRBV11-2
CASSSPGLRAAGNTIYF
TGTGCCAGCAGCTCCCCGGGACTCCGGGCGGCGGGAAACACCATATATTTT
>-|TRBD2|TRBJ2-1|TRBV7-2
CASSFGGGEQFF
TGTGCCAGCAGCTTCGGGGGAGGGGAGCAGTTCTTC
>-|-|TRBJ1-2|TRBV19
CASSTSRDFSDGYTF
TGTGCCAGTAGTACTAGCAGGGACTTCTCGGATGGCTACACCTTC
>-|-|TRBJ2-2|TRBV11-3
CASSFYGDTGELFF
TGTGCCAGCAGCTTCTACGGGGATACCGGGGAGCTGTTTTTT
>-|TRBD1|TRBJ2-3|TRBV12-5
CASGSDRGLWGTDTQYF
TGTGCTAGTGGATCTGACAGGGGGCTGTGGGGCACAGATACGCAGTATTTT
>-|TRBD1|TRBJ1-4|TRBV11-3
CASSSRQGASEKLFF
TGTGCCAGCAGCTCTAGACAGGGGGCGTCAGAAAAACTGTTTTTT
>-|-|TRBJ1-1|TRBV29-1
CSVEVNGNTEAFF
TGCAGCGTTGAAGTTAACGGGAACACTGAAGCTTTCTTT
>-|TRBD1|TRBJ2-7|TRBV10-3
CASQGGGQGFLYEQYF
TGTGCCAGCCAGGGAGGAGGACAGGGGTTTTTATACGAGCAGTACTTC
>-|-|TRBJ2-7|TRBV15
CATSREDKISYEQYF
TGTGCCACCAGCAGAGAGGACAAAATCTCCTACGAGCAGTACTTC
>-|TRBD1|TRBJ2-2|TRBV2
CASSSDRVVTGELFF
TGTGCCAGCAGTTCCGACAGGGTGGTCACCGGGGAGCTGTTTTTT
>-|-|TRBJ2-3|TRBV15
CATSRTGTRPSTDTQYF
TGTGCCACCAGCAGAACCGGGACACGACCTAGCACAGATACGCAGTATTTT
>-|-|TRBJ1-1|TRBV6-5
CASRFGSGNTEAFF
TGTGCCAGCAGGTTCGGATCGGGGAACACTGAAGCTTTCTTT
>-|TRBD1|TRBJ2-2|TRBV24-1
CATSVDREGGELFF
TGTGCCACCAGTGTTGACAGGGAAGGCGGGGAGCTGTTTTTT
>once|TRBD2|TRBJ2-1|TRBV24-1
CATSDLTSFYNEQFF
TGTGCCACCAGTGACCTGACTAGCTTCTACAATGAGCAGTTCTTC
>few|-|TRBJ2-5|TRBV19
CASSPGETQYF
TGTGCCAGTAGTCCAGGGGAGACCCAGTACTTC
>-|-|TRBJ1-5|TRBV7-8
CASSLASGRTQHF
TGTGCCAGCAGCTTAGCGTCAGGCAGGACCCAGCATTTT
>-|TRBD2|TRBJ2-3|TRBV3-1/TRBV3-2
CASSRLLSSGRTDTQYF
TGTGCCAGCAGCCGCCTTCTTTCGAGCGGGAGAACAGATACGCAGTATTTT
>-|TRBD1|TRBJ1-1|TRBV6-5
CASVLTGGALAEAFF
TGTGCCAGCGTGCTAACAGGGGGGGCGCTGGCTGAAGCTTTCTTT
>-|-|TRBJ2-4|TRBV4-1
CASSQEAAKNIQYF
TGCGCCAGCAGCCAAGAGGCAGCCAAAAACATTCAGTACTTC
>-|-|TRBJ1-1|TRBV29-1
CSVDEQHTEAFF
TGCAGCGTTGATGAGCAACACACTGAAGCTTTCTTT
>-|-|TRBJ1-2|TRBV3-1/TRBV3-2
CASSPANNYGYTF
TGTGCCAGCAGCCCCGCTAATAACTATGGCTACACCTTC
>-|-|TRBJ2-1|TRBV2
CASNRGPNNEQFF
TGTGCCAGCAACCGCGGGCCCAACAATGAGCAGTTCTTC
>-|TRBD2|TRBJ2-3|TRBV11-3
CASSSEVRGRARITDTQYF
TGTGCCAGCAGTTCAGAGGTCCGCGGGAGGGCCCGTATCACAGATACGCAGTATTTT
>medium-sized|-|TRBJ2-7|TRBV5-1
CASSFREPNEQYF
TGCGCCAGCAGCTTTCGGGAGCCCAACGAGCAGTACTTC
>-|-|TRBJ2-7|TRBV30
CAWSVSGLSYEQYF
TGTGCCTGGAGTGTAAGTGGTCTGAGCTACGAGCAGTACTTC
>-|TRBD2|TRBJ2-5|TRBV7-9
CASSQTSGRRETQYF
TGTGCCAGCAGCCAGACTAGCGGGAGGAGGGAGACCCAGTACTTC
>-|TRBD1|TRBJ1-6|TRBV3-1/TRBV3-2
CASSVGTGDSPLHF
TGTGCCAGCAGCGTCGGGACAGGGGATTCACCCCTCCACTTT
>-|TRBD1|TRBJ1-2|TRBV28
CASSATSTGTGGRGGYTF
TGTGCCAGCAGTGCTACATCAACCGGGACAGGGGGACGAGGGGGCTACACCTTC
>-|TRBD1|TRBJ1-1|TRBV7-9
CASSTRQGAVTEAFF
TGTGCCAGCAGTACCCGACAGGGGGCCGTCACTGAAGCTTTCTTT
>-|-|TRBJ2-7|TRBV7-9
CASSLGHWLSYEQYF
TGTGCCAGCAGCCTGGGACACTGGCTCTCCTACGAGCAGTACTTC
>-|-|TRBJ2-5|TRBV12-1
CASSFSRDSQETQYF
TGTGCCAGCAGCTTTTCCCGGGACTCCCAAGAGACCCAGTACTTC
>-|TRBD2|TRBJ2-1|TRBV28
CASSSYGLAGSLDEQFF
TGTGCCAGCAGTTCTTACGGGCTAGCGGGGAGTCTGGATGAGCAGTTCTTC
>-|-|TRBJ1-1|TRBV7-9
CASSPGNRITNTEAFF
TGTGCCAGCAGCCCTGGGAACAGGATAACGAACACTGAAGCTTTCTTT
>-|TRBD2|TRBJ2-1|TRBV5-1
CASSAGLVAGNEQFF
TGCGCCAGCAGCGCGGGACTAGTCGCAGGCAATGAGCAGTTCTTC
>-|TRBD2|TRBJ2-7|TRBV10-2
CAIRAGGNSYEQYF
TGCGCCATCCGAGCGGGAGGGAACTCCTACGAGCAGTACTTC
>-|-|TRBJ2-2|TRBV4-1
CASSQDPTGGWTGELFF
TGCGCCAGCAGCCAAGATCCCACAGGCGGCTGGACCGGGGAGCTGTTTTTT
>-|-|TRBJ2-2|TRBV7-8
CASPGLALNTGELFF
TGTGCCAGCCCTGGGCTAGCCCTGAACACCGGGGAGCTGTTTTTT
>-|-|TRBJ2-1|TRBV25-1
CASSESAQGPRYEQFF
TGTGCCAGCAGTGAAAGTGCCCAGGGCCCCAGATATGAGCAGTTCTTC
>-|-|TRBJ1-2|TRBV29-1
CSVYTGKGGYTF
TGCAGCGTATATACAGGGAAGGGGGGCTACACCTTC
>-|-|TRBJ2-7|TRBV6-5
CASSYSHRSYEQYF
TGTGCCAGCAGTTACTCACACCGCTCCTACGAGCAGTACTTC
>-|-|TRBJ2-1|TRBV9
CASSDSVQPKTYNEQFF
TGTGCCAGCAGCGATTCGGTCCAACCTAAGACCTACAATGAGCAGTTCTTC
>few|-|TRBJ2-2|TRBV11-2
CASSFPSGTGELFF
TGTGCCAGCAGCTTTCCGAGCGGAACCGGGGAGCTGTTTTTT
>-|TRBD1|TRBJ1-2|TRBV28
CASRTGQGYSSYGYTF
TGTGCCAGCAGGACGGGACAGGGATATTCTAGCTATGGCTACACCTTC
>-|-|TRBJ2-3|TRBV2
CASSDEVNLQYF
TGTGCCAGCAGTGATGAGGTAAACCTGCAGTATTTT
>-|-|TRBJ2-2|TRBV2
CASRPLVNTGELFF
TGTGCCAGCAGACCACTAGTGAACACCGGGGAGCTGTTTTTT
>-|TRBD1|TRBJ2-7|TRBV6-5
CASSPGQGVTYF
TGTGCCAGCAGCCCCGGACAGGGAGTGACGTACTTC
>-|TRBD2|TRBJ2-2|TRBV4-1
CASSHWTSGNTGELFF
TGCGCCAGCAGCCATTGGACTAGCGGAAACACCGGGGAGCTGTTTTTT